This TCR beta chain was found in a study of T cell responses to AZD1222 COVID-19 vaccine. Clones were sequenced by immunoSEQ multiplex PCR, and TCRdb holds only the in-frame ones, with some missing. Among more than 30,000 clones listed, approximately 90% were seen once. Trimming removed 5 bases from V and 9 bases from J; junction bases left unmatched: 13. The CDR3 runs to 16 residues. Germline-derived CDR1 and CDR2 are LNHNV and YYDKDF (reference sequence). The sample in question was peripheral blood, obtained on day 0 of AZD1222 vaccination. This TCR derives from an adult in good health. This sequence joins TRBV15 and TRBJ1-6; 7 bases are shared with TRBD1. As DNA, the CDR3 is TGTGCCACCAGCGCGGGACAGCCCGGAGGAGGTTCACCCCTCCACTTT. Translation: CATSAGQPGGGSPLHF.